This T cell receptor beta chain was retrieved from a study of identical twins (dated by TCRdb to the mid-2010s). Concerning the study at large: The study deep-sequenced TCR alpha and beta repertoires from monozygotic twins, unrelated adults of various ages and cord blood to test whether fetal clonotypes persist. Replicate twin experiments were performed at different times using different library preparation protocols to rule out contamination.

The library was prepared using 5' RACE. The data were produced on an Illumina HiSeq 2000. Template switching added a universal primer binding site, and the final cDNA carried a unique molecular identifier that allowed TCR cDNA molecules to be counted accurately. Specific primers in the conserved constant-segment region were used to synthesize first-strand cDNA for the TCR alpha and beta chains. To control for contamination, every cDNA library carried two barcodes: a SMART-Mk sample barcode plus Illumina barcodes. Two successive PCR steps introduced TruSeq adapter sequences along with Illumina sample barcodes. The TCR alpha and beta cDNA libraries were sequenced on the Illumina HiSeq platform using custom primers. The original methods were these. MiGEC processed the raw reads to extract unique molecular identifiers, while MiXCR was used to determine the CDR3 positions. Recombination models were inferred per individual with the repgenHMM and IGoR tools using an EM algorithm. The tcR package in R was used for shared clonotype analysis, with sharing normalized by the product of cloneset sizes. To study raw recombination free of thymic and clonal selection effects, out-of-frame nonproductive sequences were analyzed. TCRdb redid the processing of the public reads, applying fastp at Q25 and MiXCR, and retained in-frame beta chains. When rows share a CDR3 protein, they turn into one entry using the most common DNA and genes. The V and J calls were not made by the authors but by TCRdb's processing. The sample table records over 600,000 distinct CDR3 sequences; 21% of these occur just once. 4% to 4.5% of the sample is taken by the ten largest.

Study-level results and caveats: In monozygotic twins, out-of-frame TCR alpha sharing was systematically underestimated by recombination models, although the models agreed with sharing between unrelated individuals. In beta out-of-frame sequences, excess twin sharing was weaker, because having fewer shared sequences lowered the signal-to-noise ratio. Because the same donors could not be followed over many years, the conclusions relied on cross-sectional statistical analysis. Compared with coincidental sharing between unrelated individuals, out-of-frame TCR alpha sequences shared between twins had an excess of sequences with low generation probability. Invariant T cells such as MAIT and iNKT could partly confound zero-insertion analyses, although diverse VJ usage argued against such confounding for most clonotypes. Fewer insertions were carried by abundant cord blood beta clonotypes, a similar but weaker trend appeared in young adult naive repertoires, and no such trend appeared in memory repertoires.

Every donor in the study was a healthy Caucasian. Three pairs of female monozygotic twins, all aged about 18 to 30 years, were included in the twin cohort. Peripheral blood mononuclear cells were used as the source from which RNA for TCR libraries was isolated. Taken from the germline V gene, the CDR1 and CDR2 loops are SQVTM and ANQGSEA. Trimming costs V 5 bases and J 8 bases, and their ends lie 19 bases apart. The CDR3 runs 14 residues from the cysteine to the phenylalanine. The only DNA kept is the CDR3, 42 bases in frame from the first base. This clonotype came up a few times. The target of this receptor is not known. No much larger clone is present one base from it, and per-base qualities are unavailable. These data were also filed under a second study, of T cells expressing NK-cell markers. In that second paper, the authors write: Three sorted T-cell subsets (CD3+CD56+NKG2C+, CD3+CD56+NKG2C- and CD3+CD56-NKG2C+) from 8 or 9 donors had their TCR beta-chain repertoires profiled. Among the eight sequenced donors, only one was HCMV-seronegative, while the other seven were HCMV-seropositive. To restrict sorting to alphabetaTCR-expressing T cells, an anti-gammadeltaTCR antibody was added in several experiments. In a handful of donors, the dominant CD3+CD56+NKG2C+ clonotypes ranked among the top 10 CD8+ clonotypes, making up about 1.0-7.5% of CD8+ T cells. Those dominant clonotypes were again the most abundant among CD3+CD56-NKG2C+ cells in several donors, at about 25-65%. It remained unclear whether the expanded NKG2C-expressing T cell clones were specific for HCMV antigens. The study sequenced eight donors, all healthy volunteers chosen at random: three men and five women. A commercial ELISA kit detecting HCMV-specific IgG in serum was used to determine HCMV serostatus. Bulk peripheral blood T-cell repertoires were additionally sequenced from unsorted PBMC for 5 or 6 donors. MIGEC was used to demultiplex reads and group reads by UMI, and MiTCR was used to assemble and quantify clonotypes. Only TCR cDNA sequences supported by at least two reads were kept to exclude erroneous sequences. Downstream repertoire analysis used the tcR package, and clonotypes were matched across fractions by CDR3 nucleotide sequence plus V segment. VDJmatch was used to annotate antigen specificity against VDJdb, with one amino acid substitution in CDR3 permitted.

This receptor chain uses TRBV29-1 and TRBJ2-1, and TRBD2 may be the D gene, going by 5 matching bases. The sample was PBMCs. The TCR was taken from a woman aged 18 to 35 in good health. The bases read TGCAGCGTTTTGCGAGCGCCCGGAGGAGATGAGCAGTTCTTC. Its translation reads: CSVLRAPGGDEQFF.